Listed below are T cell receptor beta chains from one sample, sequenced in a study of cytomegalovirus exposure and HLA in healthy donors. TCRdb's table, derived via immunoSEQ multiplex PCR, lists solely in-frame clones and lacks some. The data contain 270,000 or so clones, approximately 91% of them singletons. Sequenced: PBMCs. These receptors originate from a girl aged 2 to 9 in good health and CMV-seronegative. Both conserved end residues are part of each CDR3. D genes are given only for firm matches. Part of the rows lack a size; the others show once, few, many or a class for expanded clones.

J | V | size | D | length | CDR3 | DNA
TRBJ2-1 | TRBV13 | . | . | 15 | CASSAKRATYNEQFF | TGTGCCAGCAGCGCAAAGCGGGCAACCTACAATGAGCAGTTCTTC
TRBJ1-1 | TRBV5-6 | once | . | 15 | CASSPVYSWWTEAFF | TGTGCCAGCAGTCCCGTGTACAGCTGGTGGACTGAAGCTTTCTTT
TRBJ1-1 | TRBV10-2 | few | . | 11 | CASSEVSEAFF | TGCGCCAGCAGTGAAGTGAGTGAAGCTTTCTTT
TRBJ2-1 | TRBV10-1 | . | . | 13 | CASSVTQSNEQFF | TGCGCCAGCAGTGTAACGCAGTCCAATGAGCAGTTCTTC
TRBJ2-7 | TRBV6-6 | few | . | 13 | CAVQGPGAYEQYF | TGTGCCGTACAGGGTCCCGGGGCCTACGAGCAGTACTTC
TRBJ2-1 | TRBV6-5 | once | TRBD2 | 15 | CASSLAGGINNEQFF | TGTGCCAGCAGCTTAGCGGGAGGGATTAACAATGAGCAGTTCTTC
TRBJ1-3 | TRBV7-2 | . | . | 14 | CASSLYGGLDTIYF | TGTGCCAGCAGCTTATACGGCGGTCTGGACACCATATATTTT
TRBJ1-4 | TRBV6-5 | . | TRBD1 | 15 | CASRPTGGANEKLFF | TGTGCCAGCAGGCCTACAGGGGGAGCTAATGAAAAACTGTTTTTT
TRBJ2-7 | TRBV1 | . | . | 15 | CTSSLGTCTSYEQYF | TGCACCAGCAGCCTTGGGACATGTACCTCCTACGAGCAGTACTTC
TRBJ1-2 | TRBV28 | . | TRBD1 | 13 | CASTRTGTYGYTF | TGTGCCAGCACCAGGACAGGGACCTATGGCTACACCTTC
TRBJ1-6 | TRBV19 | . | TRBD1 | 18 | CASTPGQGAIFYNSPLHF | TGTGCCAGTACCCCGGGACAGGGGGCGATTTTCTATAATTCACCCCTCCACTTT
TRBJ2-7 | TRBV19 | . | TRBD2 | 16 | CASSLHLAGSSYEQYF | TGTGCCAGTAGTCTTCATCTAGCGGGGAGCTCCTACGAGCAGTACTTC
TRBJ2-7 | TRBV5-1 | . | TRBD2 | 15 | CASSLAQGLEYEQYF | TGCGCCAGCAGCTTGGCTCAGGGACTAGAGTACGAGCAGTACTTC
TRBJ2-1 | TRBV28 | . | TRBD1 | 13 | CASTLDRAGEQFF | TGTGCCAGCACCCTGGACAGGGCCGGTGAGCAGTTCTTC
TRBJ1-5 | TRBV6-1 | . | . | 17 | CASSEGGTLYSNQPQHF | TGTGCCAGCAGTGAAGGGGGGACATTGTATAGCAATCAGCCCCAGCATTTT
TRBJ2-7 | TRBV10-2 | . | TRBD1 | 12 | CASSGDSYEQYF | TGCGCCAGCAGTGGGGACAGCTACGAGCAGTACTTC
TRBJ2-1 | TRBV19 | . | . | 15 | CASSPRDLHYNEQFF | TGTGCCAGTAGCCCGCGGGACTTACACTACAATGAGCAGTTCTTC
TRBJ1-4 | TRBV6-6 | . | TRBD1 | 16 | CASSYSLDRVGEKLFF | TGTGCCAGCAGTTACTCTCTTGACAGGGTAGGAGAAAAACTGTTTTTT
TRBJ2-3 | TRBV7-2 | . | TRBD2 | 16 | CASSLGYPSGSRRWYF | TGTGCCAGCAGCTTAGGTTATCCTAGCGGGAGTAGAAGATGGTATTTT
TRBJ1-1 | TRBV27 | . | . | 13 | CASPGRGDTEAFF | TGTGCCAGCCCAGGGCGGGGGGACACTGAAGCTTTCTTT
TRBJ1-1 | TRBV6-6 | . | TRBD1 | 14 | CASSRTGTGYEAFF | TGTGCCAGCAGTCGCACCGGGACAGGCTATGAAGCTTTCTTT
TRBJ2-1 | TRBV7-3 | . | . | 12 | CASSSTGNEQFF | TGTGCCAGCAGCTCTACAGGGAATGAGCAGTTCTTC
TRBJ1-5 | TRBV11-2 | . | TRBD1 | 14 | CASSSAWDSVPRHF | TGTGCCAGCAGCTCCGCGTGGGACAGCGTCCCTAGACATTTT
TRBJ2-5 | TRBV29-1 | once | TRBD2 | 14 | CSFTSGTNQETQYF | TGCAGCTTTACTAGCGGGACTAACCAAGAGACCCAGTACTTC
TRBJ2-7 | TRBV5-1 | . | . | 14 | CVSSLGLGAYEQYF | TGCGTCAGCAGCTTAGGTTTAGGGGCCTACGAGCAGTACTTC
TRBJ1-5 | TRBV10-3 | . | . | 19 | CAISDSARTGGTGNQPQHF | TGTGCCATCAGTGACTCTGCCCGGACGGGGGGCACGGGCAATCAGCCCCAGCATTTT
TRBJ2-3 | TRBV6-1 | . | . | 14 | CASSDGMRTDTQYF | TGTGCCAGCAGTGACGGGATGCGCACAGATACGCAGTATTTT
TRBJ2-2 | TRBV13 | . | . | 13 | CASSPQGPGELFF | TGTGCCAGCAGCCCCCAGGGGCCCGGGGAGCTGTTTTTT
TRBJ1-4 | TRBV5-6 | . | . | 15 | CASSSQILGGEKLFF | TGTGCCAGCAGCTCACAAATACTAGGTGGCGAAAAACTGTTTTTT
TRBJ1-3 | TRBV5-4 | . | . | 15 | CASSSDRHSGNTIYF | TGTGCCAGCAGTTCGGACAGACACTCTGGAAACACCATATATTTT
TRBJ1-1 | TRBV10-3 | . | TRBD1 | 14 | CAISLQGKNTEAFF | TGTGCCATCAGTTTACAGGGGAAGAACACTGAAGCTTTCTTT
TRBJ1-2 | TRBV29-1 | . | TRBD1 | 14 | CSAHGDRESYGYTF | TGCAGCGCCCATGGGGACAGGGAGTCCTATGGCTACACCTTC
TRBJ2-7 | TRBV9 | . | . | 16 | CASSAQGGEGSYEQYF | TGTGCCAGCAGCGCTCAGGGCGGGGAAGGCTCCTACGAGCAGTACTTC
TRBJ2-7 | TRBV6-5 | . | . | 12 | CASSNSGYEQYF | TGTGCCAGCAGTAATTCAGGCTACGAGCAGTACTTC
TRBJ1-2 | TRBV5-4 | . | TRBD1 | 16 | CASSFNKGQARYGYTF | TGTGCCAGCAGCTTTAACAAAGGACAGGCTCGCTATGGCTACACCTTC
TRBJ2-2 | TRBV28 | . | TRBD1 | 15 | CASKPGQGVAGELFF | TGTGCCAGCAAACCGGGACAGGGGGTGGCCGGGGAGCTGTTTTTT
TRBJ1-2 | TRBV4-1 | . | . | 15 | CASSLMILHNYGYTF | TGCGCCAGCAGCCTGATGATACTCCATAACTATGGCTACACCTTC
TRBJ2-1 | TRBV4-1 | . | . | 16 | CASSQVSRSSYNEQFF | TGCGCCAGCAGCCAAGTTAGTCGGAGCTCCTACAATGAGCAGTTCTTC
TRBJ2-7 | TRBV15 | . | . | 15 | CATSRGIADSYEQYF | TGTGCCACCAGCAGAGGAATAGCTGATAGTTACGAGCAGTACTTC
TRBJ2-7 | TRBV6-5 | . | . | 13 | CASRNSGAYEQYF | TGTGCCAGCAGGAACTCTGGGGCGTACGAGCAGTACTTC
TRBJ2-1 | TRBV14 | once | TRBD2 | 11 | CASSLAGEQFF | TGTGCCAGCAGCCTAGCGGGTGAGCAGTTCTTC
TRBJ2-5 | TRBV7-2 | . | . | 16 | CASSLAGGGMQETQYF | TGTGCCAGCAGCTTAGCGGGGGGTGGGATGCAAGAGACCCAGTACTTC
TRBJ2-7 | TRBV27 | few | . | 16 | CASSLMGGALSYEQYF | TGTGCCAGCAGTTTGATGGGGGGAGCCCTTTCCTACGAGCAGTACTTC
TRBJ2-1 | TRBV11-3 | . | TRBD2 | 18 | CASSLVLGSGRGVNEQFF | TGTGCCAGCAGCTTAGTCTTAGGTAGCGGGAGGGGGGTCAATGAGCAGTTCTTC
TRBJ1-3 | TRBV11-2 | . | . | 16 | CASSLGRQSSGNTIYF | TGTGCCAGCAGCTTAGGCAGGCAGAGCTCTGGAAACACCATATATTTT
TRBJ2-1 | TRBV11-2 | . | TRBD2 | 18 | CASSLITAGGPLYNEQFF | TGTGCCAGCAGCTTAATCACAGCGGGGGGGCCTTTGTACAATGAGCAGTTCTTC
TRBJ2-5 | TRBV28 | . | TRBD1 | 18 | CASTDRALKDVAKETQYF | TGTGCCAGCACCGACAGGGCCTTAAAAGATGTCGCCAAAGAGACCCAGTACTTC
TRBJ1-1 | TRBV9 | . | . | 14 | CASSGRGDNTEAFF | TGTGCCAGCAGCGGGCGGGGCGATAACACTGAAGCTTTCTTT
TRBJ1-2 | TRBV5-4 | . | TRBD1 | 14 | CASRGQGAYLGYTF | TGTGCCAGCCGCGGACAGGGGGCGTATTTAGGCTACACCTTC
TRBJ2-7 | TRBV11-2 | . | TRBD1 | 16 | CASSVIPGQGNYEQYF | TGTGCCAGCAGCGTCATCCCGGGACAGGGGAACTACGAGCAGTACTTC
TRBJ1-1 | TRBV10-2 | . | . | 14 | CASQLDIGNTEAFF | TGCGCCAGCCAACTTGACATCGGGAACACTGAAGCTTTCTTT
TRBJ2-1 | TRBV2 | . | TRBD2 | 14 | CASSLTSGVGEQFF | TGTGCCAGCAGCCTGACTAGCGGGGTCGGTGAGCAGTTCTTC
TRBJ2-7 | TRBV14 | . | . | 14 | CASSRSRDSYEQYF | TGTGCCAGCAGCCGCTCCCGGGACTCCTACGAGCAGTACTTC
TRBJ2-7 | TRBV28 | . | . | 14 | CASSPPGSRNEQYF | TGTGCCAGCAGTCCCCCAGGGTCCCGGAACGAGCAGTACTTC
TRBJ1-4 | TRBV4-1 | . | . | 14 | CASSPWLWEEKLFF | TGCGCCAGCAGCCCCTGGCTATGGGAGGAAAAACTGTTTTTT
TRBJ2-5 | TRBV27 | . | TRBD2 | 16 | CASSLYSGGGVETQYF | TGTGCCAGCAGTCTCTATAGCGGGGGAGGAGTAGAGACCCAGTACTTC
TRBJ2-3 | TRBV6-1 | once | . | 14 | CASSESAGYDTQYF | TGTGCCAGCAGTGAAAGCGCGGGATACGATACGCAGTATTTT
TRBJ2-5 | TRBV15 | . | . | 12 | CATTEGYETQYF | TGTGCCACCACGGAGGGCTATGAGACCCAGTACTTC
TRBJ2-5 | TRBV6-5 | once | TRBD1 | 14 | CASSPAGTEETQYF | TGTGCCAGCAGCCCTGCCGGGACAGAAGAGACCCAGTACTTC